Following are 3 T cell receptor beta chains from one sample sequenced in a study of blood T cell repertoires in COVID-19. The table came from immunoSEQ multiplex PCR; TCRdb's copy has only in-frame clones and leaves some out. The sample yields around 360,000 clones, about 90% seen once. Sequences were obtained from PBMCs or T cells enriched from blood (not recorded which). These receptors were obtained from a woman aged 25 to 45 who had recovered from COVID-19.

For the CDR3, the DNA is TGTGCCAGCAGCCCCGGACAGGGGACTCAGCCCCAGCATTTT. Translating gives CASSPGQGTQPQHF. The chain employs TRBV5-6 and TRBJ1-5; 9 bases fit TRBD1. CDR1 and CDR2 (germline): SGHDT, YYEEEE. V dropped 4 bases and J dropped 6; count of bases not matched to a gene: 5. This CDR3 contains 14 residues.

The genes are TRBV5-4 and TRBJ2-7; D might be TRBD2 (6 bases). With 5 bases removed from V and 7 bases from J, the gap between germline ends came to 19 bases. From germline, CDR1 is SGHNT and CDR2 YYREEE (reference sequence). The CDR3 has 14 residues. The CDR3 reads CASSGGPSRGEQYF. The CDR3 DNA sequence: TGTGCCAGCAGTGGTGGGCCTTCCCGGGGGGAGCAGTACTTC.

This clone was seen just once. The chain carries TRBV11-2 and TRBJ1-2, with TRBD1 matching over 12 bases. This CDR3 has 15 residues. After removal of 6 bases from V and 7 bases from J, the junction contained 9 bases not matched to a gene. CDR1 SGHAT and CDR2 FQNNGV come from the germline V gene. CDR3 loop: CASRLAGTGGIGYTF. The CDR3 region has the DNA TGTGCCAGCAGGCTCGCCGGGACAGGGGGCATTGGCTACACCTTC.